Sequencing of this T cell receptor beta chain was carried out in a study of blood T cell repertoires in COVID-19 (dated by TCRdb to about 2020). Some background on the complete study: Samples from collaborators originated in the United States, Italy and Spain and spanned both the acute and convalescent phases of COVID-19. The prospective study material was composed of cDNA or gDNA derived from T cells, B-cell-depleted T cells, or PBMCs. Subjects who had been exposed to COVID-19, were actively infected with it, or had recovered from it provided the deeply sampled blood TCRbeta repertoires that made up the dataset. The repertoires were released in a freely available public database meant as a resource for research on the immune response to SARS-CoV-2. Samples were obtained from the ongoing ImmuneRACE study (first 160 participants) and from approximately 1,200 subjects provided by 6 global collaborators. A de-identified subject ID, COVID-19 status, age in years and sex were almost always included in the sample metadata. Where available, HLA class I and class II types were taken from metadata supplied by the sample provider and were not determined by assay-based typing.

V ends up 5 bases short and J 15 bases short, with an unmatched junction base count of 13. From the cysteine through the phenylalanine, the CDR3 covers 13 amino acids. The CDR3 DNA has 39 bases and is translated from base 1. Sequences LNHDA (CDR1) and SQIVND (CDR2) are obtained from the germline V gene (reference sequence). The collaborating institutions used their own protocols to collect whole blood in K2EDTA tubes. For TCRbeta analysis, collaborator samples were shipped as frozen whole blood, as isolated PBMCs, or as DNA extracted from either sample type. With regard to this clone: What antigen it recognizes has not been identified. No base qualities exist here, and no much larger clone lies one base off it.

Here is what the overall study found, with its caveats: How much clinical and demographic metadata was included differed by source and by participant, and the metadata was provided uncurated.

TCRbeta CDR3 regions were amplified from genomic DNA by means of the immunoSEQ Assay, a bias-controlled multiplex PCR. As for the authors' bioinformatics: The number of nucleated cells in each sample was estimated by amplification of reference gene primers within the assay. Sequence reads were collapsed and filtered to measure the absolute abundance of every unique TCRbeta CDR3 rearrangement. Productive Simpson clonality was computed per sample as the square root of Simpson's diversity index over productive rearrangements. TCRdb re-hosts the immuneACCESS table, in-frame sequences only. Its copies lack some clones; in the studies checked, an unresolved V gene accounts for under half of them, and the cause for the rest is not known. V, J and clone size reflect that table, while D and trimming were determined from the DNA. Recorded for this sample are 100,000 or so clones; about four fifths of them occurred a single time. The ten largest clones add up to less than 2% of the sample.

What was sequenced was peripheral blood. The sequence joins TRBV19 to TRBJ2-4; the central 7 bases match TRBD1. The source is a man aged 65 to 85 with active or convalescent COVID-19. The CDR3 region has the sequence CASSPTTVGQPYF. The nucleotide sequence is given as TGTGCCAGTAGTCCAACCACAGTGGGACAGCCGTACTTC.